This T cell receptor (beta chain) was identified in a study of shared clonotypes between healthy human individuals. Naive CD8 cells lacked CD45RO, underwent positive selection for CCR7 and left out terminally differentiated effector memory CD45RA+ cells. The sample holds one count of this clone. Its antigen is not identified. Authors' analysis steps: With immunoSEQ giving junction-only sequences and no quality scores, filtering differed. Here immunoSEQ multiplex PCR was the method, and the copy in TCRdb shows in-frame clones only, minus some. That table furnishes V, J and clone size, whereas the DNA furnished D and trimming. The profile shows roughly 650,000 clones, about 96% of them singletons. The study, taken as a whole, reports: What naive subsets generally showed was a larger estimated richness than memory subsets showed. Donors were few, which limited the genetic and exposure-history diversity represented. An expected dependence of interdonor clonotype sharing on sequencing depth was noted.

This CDR3 has 15 amino acids. V dropped 2 bases and J dropped 6; count of bases not matched to a gene: 7. CDR1 is MNHNS and CDR2 is SASEGT in the germline V gene. The specimen sequenced was naive CD8+ T cells sorted from blood. V usage is TRBV6-1 and J usage is TRBJ2-1, with 7 bases matching TRBD1. The receptor's source is a woman between 25 and 40 years old in good health. The CDR3 DNA follows: TGTGCCAGCAGTGAACTTAGGGACAGCCCCAATGAGCAGTTCTTC. It is translated as CASSELRDSPNEQFF.